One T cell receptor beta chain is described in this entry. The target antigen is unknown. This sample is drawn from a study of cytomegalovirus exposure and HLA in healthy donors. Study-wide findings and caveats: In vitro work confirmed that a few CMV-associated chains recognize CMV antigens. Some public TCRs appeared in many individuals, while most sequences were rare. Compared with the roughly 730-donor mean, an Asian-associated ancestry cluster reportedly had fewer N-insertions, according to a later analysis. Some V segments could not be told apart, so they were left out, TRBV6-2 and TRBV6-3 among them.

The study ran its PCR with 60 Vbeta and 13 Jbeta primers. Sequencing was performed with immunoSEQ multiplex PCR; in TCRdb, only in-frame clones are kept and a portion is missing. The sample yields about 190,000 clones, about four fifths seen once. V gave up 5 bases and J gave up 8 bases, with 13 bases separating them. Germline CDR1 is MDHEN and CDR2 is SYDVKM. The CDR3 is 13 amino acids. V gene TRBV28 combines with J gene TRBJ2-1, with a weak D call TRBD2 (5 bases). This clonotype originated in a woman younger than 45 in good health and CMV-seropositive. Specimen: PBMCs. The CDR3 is CASSPAVIDEQFF. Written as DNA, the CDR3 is TGTGCCAGCAGTCCAGCGGTCATAGATGAGCAGTTCTTC.